This entry is about one T cell receptor (beta chain). Its antigen is still unknown. These data come from a study of shared clonotypes between healthy human individuals. The V gene end was trimmed by 6 bases and the J gene end by 2 bases; junction bases not matched to a gene: 9. This CDR3 comprises 15 residues. Germline assignment: CDR1 MNHNS and CDR2 SASEGT. When replicate PCRs were run on sorted subsets, they used approximately 0.2 ug DNA, some 30,000 T cell genomes. In the original analysis: Filtering differed because ImmunoSEQ produced junction-only sequences that carried no quality scores. Sequencing used immunoSEQ multiplex PCR; TCRdb keeps in-frame clones, though not all of them. Clone size and V and J calls were adopted from that table, with D and trimming inferred from the DNA. The sample includes around 510,000 clones, roughly 95% of them seen just once. Study-wide points: Lower generation probabilities were found for non-shared clonotypes than for those shared by all four donors. Only a few donors were included, so the genetic and exposure-history diversity represented was limited.

This receptor was obtained from a woman between 25 and 40 years old in good health. This chain joins TRBV6-1 and TRBJ2-7; TRBD2 aligns across 8 bases. Sequencing was carried out using naive CD4+ T cells sorted from blood. Subset of the sample: CD45RA+ positively selected. In DNA, the CDR3 is TGTGCCAGCAGGGTGGTAGTAGCGGGGACCTACGAGCAGTACTTC. Translating it yields CASRVVVAGTYEQYF.